This T cell receptor (beta chain) was obtained from a study of cytomegalovirus exposure and HLA in healthy donors. Whole-study results and caveats: Association of a missense DCLRE1C variant with TCR beta V- and J-gene trimming was reported in a later analysis.

On this clone: Its matching antigen is unknown.

A multiplex PCR was run with 60 Vbeta primers and 13 Jbeta primers. Sequenced by immunoSEQ multiplex PCR; TCRdb stores in-frame clones only, minus some. The table for this sample gives tens of thousands of clones. CDR3 length equals 14 residues. Trimming left V 0 bases short and J 3 bases short, with 10 bases between. Germline loops: CDR1 SGHDT, CDR2 YYEEEE. The specimen was PBMCs. The clonotype was recovered from a man in his forties or fifties in good health and CMV-seropositive. The chain employs TRBV5-6 and TRBJ2-7; a possible D gene is TRBD2 (6 bases). The CDR3 reads CASSLDGSVYEQYF. CDR3 DNA sequence: TGTGCCAGCAGCTTGGACGGGAGTGTCTACGAGCAGTACTTC.